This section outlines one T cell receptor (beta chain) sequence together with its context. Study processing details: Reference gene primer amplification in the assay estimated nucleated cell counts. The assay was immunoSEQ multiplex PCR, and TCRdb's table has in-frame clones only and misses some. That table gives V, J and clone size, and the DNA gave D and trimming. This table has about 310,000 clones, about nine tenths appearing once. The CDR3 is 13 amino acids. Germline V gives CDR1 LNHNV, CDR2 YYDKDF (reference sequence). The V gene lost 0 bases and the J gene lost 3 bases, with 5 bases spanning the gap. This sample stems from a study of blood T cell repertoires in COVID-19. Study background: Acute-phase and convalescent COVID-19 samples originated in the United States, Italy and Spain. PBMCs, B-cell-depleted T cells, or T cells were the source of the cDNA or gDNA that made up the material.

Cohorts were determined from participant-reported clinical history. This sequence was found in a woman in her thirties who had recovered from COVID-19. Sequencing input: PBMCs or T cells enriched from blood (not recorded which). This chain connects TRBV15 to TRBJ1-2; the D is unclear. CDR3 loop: CATSRDGHYGYTF. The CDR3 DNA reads TGTGCCACCAGCAGAGATGGCCACTATGGCTACACCTTC.